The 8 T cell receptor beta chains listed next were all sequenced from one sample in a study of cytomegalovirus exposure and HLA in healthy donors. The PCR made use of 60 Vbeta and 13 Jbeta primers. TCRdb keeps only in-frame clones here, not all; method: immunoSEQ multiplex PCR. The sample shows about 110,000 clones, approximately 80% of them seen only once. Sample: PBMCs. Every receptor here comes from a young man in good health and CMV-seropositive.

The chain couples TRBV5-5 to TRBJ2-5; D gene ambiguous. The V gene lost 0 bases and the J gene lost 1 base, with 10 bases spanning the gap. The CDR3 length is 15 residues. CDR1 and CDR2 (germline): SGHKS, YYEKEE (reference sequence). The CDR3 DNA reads TGTGCCAGCAGCTTGGAAGCACAGATCCAAGAGACCCAGTACTTC. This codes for CASSLEAQIQETQYF.

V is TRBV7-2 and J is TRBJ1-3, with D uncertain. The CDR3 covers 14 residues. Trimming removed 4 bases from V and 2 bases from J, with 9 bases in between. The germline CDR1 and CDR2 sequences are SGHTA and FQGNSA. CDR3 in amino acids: CASSSYRTGNTIYF. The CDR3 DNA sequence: TGTGCCAGCAGCTCCTACAGAACTGGAAACACCATATATTTT.

The CDR3 DNA sequence: TGTGCCAGCAGCCAGGACAGCTCCTACGAGCAGTACTTC. Translating it yields CASSQDSSYEQYF. This chain joins TRBV5-6 and TRBJ2-7; maybe TRBD1 (6 bases). Deletions cut 4 bases from V and 0 bases from J, with 8 bases between. The germline V gene encodes CDR1 SGHDT and CDR2 YYEEEE. The CDR3 contains 13 residues. The complete variable domain, with remaining parts taken from reference TRBV5-6 and TRBJ2-7, reads DAGVTQSPTHLIKTRGQQVTLRCSPKSGHDTVSWYQQALGQGPQFIFQYYEEEERQRGNFPDRFSGHQFPNYSSELNVNALLLGDSALYLCASSQDSSYEQYFGPGTRLTVT.

This CDR3 is CASSHGGGELFF. The DNA of the CDR3 is TGTGCCAGCAGTCACGGAGGCGGGGAGCTGTTTTTT. V usage is TRBV2 and J usage is TRBJ2-2; a weak D match, TRBD2 (5 bases). The ends were cut back, 5 bases at V and 7 bases at J, with 8 bases in the middle. Germline V CDR1 and CDR2: SNHLY, FYNNEI. The CDR3 totals 12 residues.

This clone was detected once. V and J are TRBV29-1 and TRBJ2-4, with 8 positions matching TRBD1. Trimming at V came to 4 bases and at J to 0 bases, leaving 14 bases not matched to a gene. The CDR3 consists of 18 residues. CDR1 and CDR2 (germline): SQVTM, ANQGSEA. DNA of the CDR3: TGCAGCGTTGGCTCGGATAACAGGGGGATGGCAGCCAAAAACATTCAGTACTTC. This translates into CSVGSDNRGMAAKNIQYF.

DNA of the CDR3: TGTGCCAGCAGTGAGGGACAGCACTACGAGCAGTACGTC. It translates to CASSEGQHYEQYV. The chain joins TRBV6-1 to TRBJ2-7; TRBD1 aligns across 7 bases. The CDR3 totals 13 residues. Looked up from germline, CDR1 is MNHNS and CDR2 is SASEGT. Losses at the gene ends were 3 bases for V and 3 bases for J; bases not matched to a gene: 2.

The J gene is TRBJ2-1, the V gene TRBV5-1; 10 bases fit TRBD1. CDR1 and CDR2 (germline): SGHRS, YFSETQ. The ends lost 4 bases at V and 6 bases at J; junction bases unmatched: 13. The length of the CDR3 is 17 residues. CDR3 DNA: TGCGCCAGCAGCACATTACCCGGGACAGGGGTTGGCAATGAGCAGTTCTTC. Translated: CASSTLPGTGVGNEQFF. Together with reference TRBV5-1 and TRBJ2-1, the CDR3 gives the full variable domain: KAGVTQTPRYLIKTRGQQVTLSCSPISGHRSVSWYQQTPGQGLQFLFEYFSETQRNKGNFPGRFSGRQFSNSRSEMNVSTLELGDSALYLCASSTLPGTGVGNEQFFGPGTRLTVL.

In DNA, the CDR3 is TGTGCCAGCTCACCAGAAGGACAGACTGCAACTAATGAAAAACTGTTTTTT. Its protein is CASSPEGQTATNEKLFF. The chain is built from TRBV18 and TRBJ1-4; the D gene is possibly TRBD1 (6 bases). Germline CDR1 is KGHSH and CDR2 is LQKENI. This CDR3 is 17 amino acids long. V lost 2 bases to trimming and J lost 0 bases, with 13 bases between them.